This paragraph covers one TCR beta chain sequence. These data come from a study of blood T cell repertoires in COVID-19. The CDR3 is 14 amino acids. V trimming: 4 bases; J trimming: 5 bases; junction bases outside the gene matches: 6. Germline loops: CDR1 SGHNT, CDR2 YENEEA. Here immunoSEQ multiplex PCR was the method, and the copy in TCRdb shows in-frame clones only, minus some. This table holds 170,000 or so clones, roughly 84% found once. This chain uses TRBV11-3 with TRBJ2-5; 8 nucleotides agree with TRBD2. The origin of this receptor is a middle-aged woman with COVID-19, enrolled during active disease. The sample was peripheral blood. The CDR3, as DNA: TGTGCCAGCAGCTCCGACCGACTAGCGGAGACCCAGTACTTC. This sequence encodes CASSSDRLAETQYF.